This T cell receptor beta chain was documented in a study of T cell responses to AZD1222 COVID-19 vaccine. The CDR3 loop spans 16 amino acids. Trimming at V came to 6 bases and at J to 4 bases, leaving 12 bases not matched to a gene. Germline V gene data show CDR1 as SEHNR and CDR2 as FQNEAQ (reference sequence). TCRdb's copy holds only in-frame clones and misses some; the assay was immunoSEQ multiplex PCR. The sample includes about 110,000 clones, about 95% of them seen just once. The origin of this receptor is an adult in good health. The chain recombines TRBV7-9 with TRBJ2-5, with 9 bases aligning to TRBD1. Sequenced material: peripheral blood, taken on day 0 of AZD1222 vaccination. As DNA, the CDR3 is TGTGCCAGCAGACCCCGGGACAGGGTTTCGTCAGAGACCCAGTACTTC. It codes for CASRPRDRVSSETQYF.